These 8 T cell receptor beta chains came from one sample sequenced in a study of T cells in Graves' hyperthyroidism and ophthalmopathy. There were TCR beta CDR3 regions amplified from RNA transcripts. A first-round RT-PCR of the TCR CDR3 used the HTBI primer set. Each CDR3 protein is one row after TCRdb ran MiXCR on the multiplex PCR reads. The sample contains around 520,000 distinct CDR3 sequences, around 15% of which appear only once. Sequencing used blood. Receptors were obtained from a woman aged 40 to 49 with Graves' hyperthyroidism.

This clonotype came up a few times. The CDR3 region is CSARASGNGNTEAFF. Here the CDR3 DNA reads TGCAGTGCTAGAGCATCAGGAAACGGGAACACTGAAGCTTTCTTT. The chain is built from TRBV20-1 and TRBJ1-1; no clear D. The CDR3 sequence is 15 residues long. Trimming removed 1 base from V and 1 base from J, with 13 bases in between. Germline V CDR1 and CDR2: DFQATT, SNEGSKA (reference sequence).

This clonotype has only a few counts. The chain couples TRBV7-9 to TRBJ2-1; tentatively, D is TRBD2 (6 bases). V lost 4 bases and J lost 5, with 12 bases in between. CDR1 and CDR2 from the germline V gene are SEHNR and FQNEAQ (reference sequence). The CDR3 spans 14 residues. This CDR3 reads CASSSTGEDNEQFF. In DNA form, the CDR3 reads TGTGCCAGCAGCTCCACGGGGGAGGACAATGAGCAGTTCTTC.

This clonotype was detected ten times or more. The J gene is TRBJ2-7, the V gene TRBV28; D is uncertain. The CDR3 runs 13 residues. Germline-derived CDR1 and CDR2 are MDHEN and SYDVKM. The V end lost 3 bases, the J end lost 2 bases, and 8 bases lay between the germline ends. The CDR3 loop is CASSFASAYEQYF. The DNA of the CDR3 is TGTGCCAGCAGTTTTGCCAGCGCCTACGAGCAGTACTTC.

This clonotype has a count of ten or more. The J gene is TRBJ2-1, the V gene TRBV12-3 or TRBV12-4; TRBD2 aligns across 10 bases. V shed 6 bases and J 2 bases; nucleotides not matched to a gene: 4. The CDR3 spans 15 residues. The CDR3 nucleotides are TGTGCCAGCAGGTCGGGACTAGCGACCTACAATGAGCAGTTCTTC. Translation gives CASRSGLATYNEQFF.

Here the CDR3 reads CASSLVQGAEQYF. The CDR3 DNA follows: TGCGCCAGCAGCTTGGTACAGGGAGCCGAGCAGTACTTC. The chain carries TRBV5-1 and TRBJ2-7; TRBD1 might be the D (6 bases). The germline CDR1 and CDR2 sequences are SGHRS and YFSETQ. This CDR3 is 13 amino acids long. V was trimmed by 0 bases and J by 6 bases, leaving 10 bases between them. Looking up the rest from reference TRBV5-1 and TRBJ2-7 gives the full variable domain: KAGVTQTPRYLIKTRGQQVTLSCSPISGHRSVSWYQQTPGQGLQFLFEYFSETQRNKGNFPGRFSGRQFSNSRSEMNVSTLELGDSALYLCASSLVQGAEQYFGPGTRLTVT.

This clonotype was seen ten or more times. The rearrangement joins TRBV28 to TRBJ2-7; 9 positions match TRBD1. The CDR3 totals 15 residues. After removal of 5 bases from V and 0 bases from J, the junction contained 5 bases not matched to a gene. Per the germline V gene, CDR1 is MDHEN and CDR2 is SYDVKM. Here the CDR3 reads CASSKPGQGSYEQYF. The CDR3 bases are TGTGCCAGCAGTAAGCCGGGACAGGGCTCCTACGAGCAGTACTTC. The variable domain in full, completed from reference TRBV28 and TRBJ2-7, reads DVKVTQSSRYLVKRTGEKVFLECVQDMDHENMFWYRQDPGLGLRLIYFSYDVKMKEKGDIPEGYSVSREKKERFSLILESASTNQTSMYLCASSKPGQGSYEQYFGPGTRLTVT.

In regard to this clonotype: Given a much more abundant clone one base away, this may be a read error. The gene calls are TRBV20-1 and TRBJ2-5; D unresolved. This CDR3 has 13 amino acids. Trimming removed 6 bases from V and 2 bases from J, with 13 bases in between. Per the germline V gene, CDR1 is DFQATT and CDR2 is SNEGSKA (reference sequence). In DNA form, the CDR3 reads TGCAGTGCCACTACAATGGGGCAAGAGACCCAGTACTTC. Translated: CSATTMGQETQYF.

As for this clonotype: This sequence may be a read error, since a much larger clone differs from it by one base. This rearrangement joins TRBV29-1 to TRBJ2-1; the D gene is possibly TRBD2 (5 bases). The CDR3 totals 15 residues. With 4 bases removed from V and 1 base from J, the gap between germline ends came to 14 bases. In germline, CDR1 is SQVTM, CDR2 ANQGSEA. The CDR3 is CSVARVGNSYNEQFF. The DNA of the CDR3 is TGCAGCGTTGCTCGGGTCGGGAATTCCTACAATGAGCAGTTCTTC.